This is a list of T cell receptor beta chains from one sample in a study of cytomegalovirus exposure and HLA in healthy donors. This table comes from immunoSEQ multiplex PCR, and its TCRdb copy is limited to in-frame clones, with some not included. The table has about 21,000 clones, 97% seen once. The specimen sequenced was PBMCs. These receptors were taken from a man aged 25 to 45 in good health and CMV-seropositive. Each CDR3 is given with its conserved first and last residue. A D gene is named only where the DNA matches it firmly. Only some rows state a clone size, as once, few, many or a class for expanded clones.

NA	TRBV10-3	NA	TRBJ1-2	CAIGRDPYGYTF	TGTGCCATCGGCAGGGATCCCTATGGCTACACCTTC
TRBD1	TRBV6-5	NA	TRBJ2-7	CASSYSSGGEQYF	TGTGCCAGCAGTTACTCGTCAGGGGGCGAGCAGTACTTC
TRBD1	TRBV7-9	NA	TRBJ1-5	CASSQRGTAGNQPQHF	TGTGCCAGCAGCCAGCGTGGGACAGCCGGCAATCAGCCCCAGCATTTT
NA	TRBV28	NA	TRBJ1-1	CASRNPIRDLRAEAFF	TGTGCCAGCAGAAACCCCATCCGGGACTTAAGGGCTGAAGCTTTCTTT
TRBD2	TRBV30	NA	TRBJ2-6	CAWRPGGPGANVLTF	TGTGCCTGGAGACCGGGAGGCCCGGGGGCCAACGTCCTGACTTTC
NA	TRBV6-5	once	TRBJ2-7	CASRYRSSYEQYF	TGTGCCAGCAGGTACAGGAGCTCCTACGAGCAGTACTTC
NA	TRBV30	NA	TRBJ1-2	CASPQGYRYGYTF	TGTGCCTCGCCACAGGGATACCGCTATGGCTACACCTTC
NA	TRBV28	NA	TRBJ2-7	CASSLTGFRYF	TGTGCCAGCAGTTTAACGGGGTTTCGGTACTTC
TRBD2	TRBV10-1	NA	TRBJ2-3	CASSRTSASTDTQYF	TGCGCCAGCAGTCGGACTAGCGCTAGCACAGATACGCAGTATTTT
NA	TRBV5-1	NA	TRBJ2-3	CASTTRAQGRGSDTQYF	TGCGCCAGCACCACACGGGCCCAGGGTCGGGGGTCAGATACGCAGTATTTT
TRBD1	TRBV19	NA	TRBJ2-6	CASSPRGPGANVLTF	TGTGCCAGTAGCCCCAGGGGGCCTGGGGCCAACGTCCTGACTTTC
NA	TRBV30	NA	TRBJ1-1	CAWSGGINTEAFF	TGTGCCTGGAGTGGAGGGATTAACACTGAAGCTTTCTTT
TRBD2	TRBV27	NA	TRBJ2-3	CASSSWTSGRGTDTQYF	TGTGCCAGCAGTTCCTGGACTAGCGGAAGAGGCACAGATACGCAGTATTTT
NA	TRBV28	NA	TRBJ1-1	CASLNTEAFF	TGTGCCAGTCTTAACACTGAAGCTTTCTTT
NA	TRBV15	once	TRBJ1-1	CATSPLWGLNTEAFF	TGTGCCACCAGCCCCCTGTGGGGGCTGAACACTGAAGCTTTCTTT
NA	TRBV10-3	NA	TRBJ2-2	CATTRGESVTGELFF	TGTGCCACCACTCGTGGGGAGTCGGTCACCGGGGAGCTGTTTTTT
NA	TRBV6-6	NA	TRBJ1-1	CASSPKWGGETEAFF	TGTGCCAGCAGTCCGAAATGGGGAGGAGAGACTGAAGCTTTCTTT
TRBD2	TRBV5-1	NA	TRBJ2-3	CASSSLAGGTDTQYF	TGCGCCAGCAGCTCCCTCGCGGGAGGGACAGATACGCAGTATTTT
NA	TRBV9	NA	TRBJ1-2	CASSPTGANYGYTF	TGTGCCAGCAGCCCGACAGGAGCTAACTATGGCTACACCTTC
NA	TRBV28	NA	TRBJ2-7	CASSFKIPYEQYF	TGTGCCAGCAGTTTCAAAATCCCCTACGAGCAGTACTTC
TRBD1	TRBV7-8	NA	TRBJ2-7	CASSLLRDRGSREQYF	TGTGCCAGCAGCTTATTACGGGACAGGGGTTCTCGTGAGCAGTACTTC
NA	TRBV29-1	NA	TRBJ1-1	CSAQNQAEAFF	TGCAGCGCCCAAAACCAGGCTGAAGCTTTCTTT
NA	TRBV7-8	NA	TRBJ2-5	CASRGGQKETQYF	TGTGCCAGCAGAGGTGGACAGAAAGAGACCCAGTACTTC
NA	TRBV2	NA	TRBJ1-4	CASSFRGEKLFF	TGTGCCAGCAGTTTTCGAGGTGAAAAACTGTTTTTT
TRBD2	TRBV7-3	NA	TRBJ2-1	CASSRRAGVGNEQFF	TGTGCCAGCAGCCGGAGAGCGGGAGTGGGCAATGAGCAGTTCTTC
NA	TRBV6-1	NA	TRBJ2-7	CASSEIHLGDEQYF	TGTGCCAGCAGTGAAATACATCTGGGCGACGAGCAGTACTTC
NA	TRBV29-1	NA	TRBJ2-3	CSVSTIPDTQYF	TGCAGCGTCTCTACCATCCCAGATACGCAGTATTTT
TRBD2	TRBV19	once	TRBJ2-7	CASSIGGKTSGAYEQYF	TGTGCCAGTAGTATTGGAGGGAAGACTAGCGGGGCCTACGAGCAGTACTTC
TRBD2	TRBV18	NA	TRBJ2-5	CASSPFKTSGQETQYF	TGTGCCAGCTCACCTTTTAAAACTAGCGGACAAGAGACCCAGTACTTC
TRBD2	TRBV19	NA	TRBJ2-1	CASSITSGRTYNEQFF	TGTGCCAGTAGTATTACTAGCGGGAGAACCTACAATGAGCAGTTCTTC
NA	TRBV7-2	once	TRBJ2-1	CASSLERQIYYNEQFF	TGTGCCAGCAGCCTAGAGAGACAGATTTACTACAATGAGCAGTTCTTC
TRBD2	TRBV4-2	NA	TRBJ2-7	CASSPGLAGHEQYF	TGTGCCAGCAGCCCGGGACTAGCGGGACACGAGCAGTACTTC
NA	TRBV6-1	NA	TRBJ2-3	CASSVLPSTDTQYF	TGTGCCAGCAGTGTACTTCCTAGCACAGATACGCAGTATTTT
NA	TRBV29-1	NA	TRBJ1-3	CSGTGGYGNTIYF	TGCAGCGGAACGGGAGGGTATGGAAACACCATATATTTT
NA	TRBV9	NA	TRBJ2-7	CASSGGTGNPYEQYF	TGTGCCAGCAGCGGCGGAACAGGGAACCCCTACGAGCAGTACTTC
NA	TRBV7-2	NA	TRBJ2-4	CASSPGRFGNIQYF	TGTGCCAGCAGCCCTGGCCGGTTCGGGAACATTCAGTACTTC
NA	TRBV10-2	NA	TRBJ2-5	CASKTGGKETQYF	TGCGCCAGCAAGACAGGTGGGAAAGAGACCCAGTACTTC
NA	TRBV10-1	NA	TRBJ1-4	CAINNEKLFF	TGCGCCATCAATAATGAAAAACTGTTTTTT
TRBD1	TRBV14	NA	TRBJ1-1	CASSQRTGRNTEAFF	TGTGCCAGCAGCCAGCGGACAGGCAGGAACACTGAAGCTTTCTTT
TRBD1	TRBV4-1	NA	TRBJ1-1	CASSNDRVSDTEAFF	TGCGCCAGCAGCAACGACAGGGTATCGGACACTGAAGCTTTCTTT
NA	TRBV6-5	NA	TRBJ2-1	CASSSTPGGNEQFF	TGTGCCAGCAGTTCCACCCCGGGCGGGAATGAGCAGTTCTTC
TRBD2	TRBV9	NA	TRBJ2-1	CASSGGLAGVNEQFF	TGTGCCAGCAGCGGGGGACTAGCGGGAGTCAATGAGCAGTTCTTC
NA	TRBV19	NA	TRBJ1-1	CATLSKRGYTEAFF	TGTGCCACCCTCTCTAAAAGGGGGTACACTGAAGCTTTCTTT
NA	TRBV30	NA	TRBJ1-1	CAWSPILGGVAFF	TGTGCCTGGAGCCCGATCCTGGGGGGGGTGGCTTTCTTT
TRBD2	TRBV7-3	once	TRBJ2-1	CASSLGGRNYNEQFF	TGTGCCAGCAGCTTAGGCGGGAGAAACTACAATGAGCAGTTCTTC